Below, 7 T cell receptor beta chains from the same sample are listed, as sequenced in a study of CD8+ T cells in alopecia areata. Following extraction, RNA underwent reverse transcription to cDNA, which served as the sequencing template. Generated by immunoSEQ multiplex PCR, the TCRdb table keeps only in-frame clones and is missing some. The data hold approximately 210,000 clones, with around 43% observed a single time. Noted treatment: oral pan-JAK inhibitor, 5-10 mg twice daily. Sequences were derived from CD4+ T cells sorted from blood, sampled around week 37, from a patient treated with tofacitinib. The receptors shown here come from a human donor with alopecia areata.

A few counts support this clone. CDR3 sequence: CARPLTEQFF. CDR3 bases: TGTGCCAGACCCCTAACAGAGCAGTTCTTC. The chain has TRBV6-6 and TRBJ2-1; no reliable D call. The CDR3 length is 10 residues. Germline V gene sequence: CDR1 MNHNY, CDR2 SVGAGI (reference sequence). Trimming cost V 9 bases and J 10 bases, with 10 bases left between them.

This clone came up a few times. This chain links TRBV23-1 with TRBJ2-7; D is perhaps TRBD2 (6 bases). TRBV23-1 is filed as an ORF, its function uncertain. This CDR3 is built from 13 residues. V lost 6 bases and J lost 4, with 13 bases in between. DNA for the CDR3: TGCGCCAGCAGCCCACCGGGGAGGTACGAGCAGTACTTC. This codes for CASSPPGRYEQYF.

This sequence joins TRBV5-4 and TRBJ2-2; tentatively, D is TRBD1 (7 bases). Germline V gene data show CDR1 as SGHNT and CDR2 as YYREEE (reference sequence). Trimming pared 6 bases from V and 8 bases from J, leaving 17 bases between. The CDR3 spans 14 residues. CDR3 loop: CASTAEGAAGELFF. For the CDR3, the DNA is TGTGCCAGCACTGCGGAGGGGGCTGCAGGGGAGCTGTTTTTT.

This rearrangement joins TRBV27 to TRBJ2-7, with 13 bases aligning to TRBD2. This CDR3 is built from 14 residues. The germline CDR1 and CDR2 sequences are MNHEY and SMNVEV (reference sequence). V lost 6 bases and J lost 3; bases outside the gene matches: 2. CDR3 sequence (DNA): TGTGCCAGCAGGGGACTAGCGGGATTCTACGAGCAGTACTTC. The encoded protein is CASRGLAGFYEQYF.

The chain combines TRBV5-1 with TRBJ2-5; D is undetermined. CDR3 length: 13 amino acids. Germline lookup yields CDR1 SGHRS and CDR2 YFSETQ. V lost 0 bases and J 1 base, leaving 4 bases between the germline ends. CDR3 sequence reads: CASSLDLQETQYF. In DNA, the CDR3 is TGCGCCAGCAGCTTGGACCTCCAAGAGACCCAGTACTTC.

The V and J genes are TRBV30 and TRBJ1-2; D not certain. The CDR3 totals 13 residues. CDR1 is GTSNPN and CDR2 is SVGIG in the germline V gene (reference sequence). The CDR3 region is CAHGGVTGYGYTF. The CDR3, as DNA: TGTGCTCACGGAGGAGTGACCGGCTATGGCTACACCTTC. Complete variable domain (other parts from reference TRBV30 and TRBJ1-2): SQTIHQWPATLVQPVGSPLSLECTVEGTSNPNLYWYRQAAGRGLQLLFYSVGIGQISSEVPQNLSASRPQDRQFILSSKKLLLSDSGFYLCAHGGVTGYGYTFGSGTRLTVV.

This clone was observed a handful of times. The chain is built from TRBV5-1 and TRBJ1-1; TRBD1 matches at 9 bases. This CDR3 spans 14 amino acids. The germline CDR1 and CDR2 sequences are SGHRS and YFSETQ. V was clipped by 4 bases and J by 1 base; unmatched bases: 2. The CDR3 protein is CASSTDRGNTEAFF. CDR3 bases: TGCGCCAGCAGCACGGACAGGGGGAACACTGAAGCTTTCTTT.